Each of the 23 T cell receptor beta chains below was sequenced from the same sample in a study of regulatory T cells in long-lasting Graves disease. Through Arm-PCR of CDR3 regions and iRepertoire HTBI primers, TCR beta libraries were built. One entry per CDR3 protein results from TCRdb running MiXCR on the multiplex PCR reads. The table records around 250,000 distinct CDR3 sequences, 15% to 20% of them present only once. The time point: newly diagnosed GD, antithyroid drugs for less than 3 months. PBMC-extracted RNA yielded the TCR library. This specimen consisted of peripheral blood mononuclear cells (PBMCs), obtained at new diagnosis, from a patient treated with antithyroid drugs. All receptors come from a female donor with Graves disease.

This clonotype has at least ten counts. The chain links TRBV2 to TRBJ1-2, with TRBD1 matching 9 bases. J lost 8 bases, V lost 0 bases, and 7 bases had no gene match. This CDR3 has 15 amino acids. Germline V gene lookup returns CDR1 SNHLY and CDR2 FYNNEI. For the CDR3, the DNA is TGTGCCAGCAGTGAAGCTGGGAACAGGGGGCGAGGCTACACCTTC. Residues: CASSEAGNRGRGYTF.

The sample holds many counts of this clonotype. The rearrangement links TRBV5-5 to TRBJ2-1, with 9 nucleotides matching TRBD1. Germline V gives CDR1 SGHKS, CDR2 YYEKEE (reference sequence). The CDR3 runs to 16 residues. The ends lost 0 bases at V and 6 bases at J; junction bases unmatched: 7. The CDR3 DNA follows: TGTGCCAGCAGCTTGGTGTGGGGACAGGGAAGCAATGAGCAGTTCTTC. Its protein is CASSLVWGQGSNEQFF.

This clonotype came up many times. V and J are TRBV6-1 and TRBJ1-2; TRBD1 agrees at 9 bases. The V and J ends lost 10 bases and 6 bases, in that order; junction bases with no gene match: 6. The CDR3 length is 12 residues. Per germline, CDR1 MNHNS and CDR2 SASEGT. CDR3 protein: CATVQGADGYTF. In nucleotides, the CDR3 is TGTGCCACGGTACAGGGGGCCGATGGCTACACCTTC.

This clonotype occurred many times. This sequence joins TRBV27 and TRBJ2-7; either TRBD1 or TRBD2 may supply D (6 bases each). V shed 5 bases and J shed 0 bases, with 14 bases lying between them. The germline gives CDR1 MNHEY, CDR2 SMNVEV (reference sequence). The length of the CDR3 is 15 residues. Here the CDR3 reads CASSPSGAASYEQYF. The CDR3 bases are TGTGCCAGCAGTCCCTCGGGGGCAGCCTCCTACGAGCAGTACTTC.

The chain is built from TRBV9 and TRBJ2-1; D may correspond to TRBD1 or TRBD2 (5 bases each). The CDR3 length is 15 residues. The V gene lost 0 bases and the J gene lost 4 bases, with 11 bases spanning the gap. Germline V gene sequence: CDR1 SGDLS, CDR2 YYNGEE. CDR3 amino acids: CASSVESWGYNEQFF. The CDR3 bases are TGTGCCAGCAGCGTAGAAAGCTGGGGGTACAATGAGCAGTTCTTC.

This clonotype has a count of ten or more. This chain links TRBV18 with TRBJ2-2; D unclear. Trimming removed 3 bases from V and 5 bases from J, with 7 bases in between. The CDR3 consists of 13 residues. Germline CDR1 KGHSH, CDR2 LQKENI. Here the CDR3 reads CASSPTATGELFF. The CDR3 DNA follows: TGTGCCAGCTCACCGACCGCTACCGGGGAGCTGTTTTTT. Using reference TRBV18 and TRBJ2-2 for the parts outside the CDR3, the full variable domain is NAGVMQNPRHLVRRRGQEARLRCSPMKGHSHVYWYRQLPEEGLKFMVYLQKENIIDESGMPKERFSAEFPKEGPSILRIQQVVRGDSAAYFCASSPTATGELFFGEGSRLTVL.

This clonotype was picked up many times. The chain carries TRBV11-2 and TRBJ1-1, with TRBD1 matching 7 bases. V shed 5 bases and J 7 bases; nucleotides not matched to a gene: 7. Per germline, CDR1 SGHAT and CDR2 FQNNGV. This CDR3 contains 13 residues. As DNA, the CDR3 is TGTGCCAGCAGCCCCCAGGGGGTGAATGAAGCTTTCTTT. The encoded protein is CASSPQGVNEAFF.

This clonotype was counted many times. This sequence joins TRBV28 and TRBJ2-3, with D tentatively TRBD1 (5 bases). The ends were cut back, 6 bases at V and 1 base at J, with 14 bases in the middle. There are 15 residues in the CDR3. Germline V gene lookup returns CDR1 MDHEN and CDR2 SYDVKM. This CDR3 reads CASSHLTARTDTQYF. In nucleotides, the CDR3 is TGTGCCAGCAGCCACTTGACAGCCCGCACAGATACGCAGTATTTT.

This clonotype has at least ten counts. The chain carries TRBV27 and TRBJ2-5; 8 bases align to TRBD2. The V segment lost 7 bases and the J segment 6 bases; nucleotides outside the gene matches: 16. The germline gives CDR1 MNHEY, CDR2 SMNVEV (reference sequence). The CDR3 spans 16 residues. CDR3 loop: CASNPAGGAFLKTQYF. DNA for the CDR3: TGTGCCAGCAACCCGGCGGGGGGCGCGTTTCTAAAGACCCAGTACTTC.

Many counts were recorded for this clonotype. The CDR3 region has the DNA TGCGCCAGCAGCCAAGAGGCCGCTCACTACAATGAGCAGTTCTTC. Protein sequence: CASSQEAAHYNEQFF. The chain recombines TRBV4-1 with TRBJ2-1; D not certain. V lost 0 bases and J lost 3, with 9 bases in between. Germline-derived CDR1 and CDR2 are MGHRA and YSYEKL. CDR3 length: 15 residues.

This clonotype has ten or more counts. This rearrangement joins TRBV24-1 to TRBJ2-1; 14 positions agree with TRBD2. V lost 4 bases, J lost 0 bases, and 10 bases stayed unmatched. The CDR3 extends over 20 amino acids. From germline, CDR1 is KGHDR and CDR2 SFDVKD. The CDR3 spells CATSDIGLAGGRSSYNEQFF. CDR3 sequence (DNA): TGTGCCACCAGTGACATTGGACTAGCGGGAGGCCGCTCCTCCTACAATGAGCAGTTCTTC.

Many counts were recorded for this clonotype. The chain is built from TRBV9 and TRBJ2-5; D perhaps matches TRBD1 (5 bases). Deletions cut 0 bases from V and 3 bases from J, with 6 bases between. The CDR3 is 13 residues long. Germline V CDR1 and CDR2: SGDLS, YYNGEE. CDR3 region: CASSVEGEETQYF. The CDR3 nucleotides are TGTGCCAGCAGCGTAGAAGGGGAAGAGACCCAGTACTTC.

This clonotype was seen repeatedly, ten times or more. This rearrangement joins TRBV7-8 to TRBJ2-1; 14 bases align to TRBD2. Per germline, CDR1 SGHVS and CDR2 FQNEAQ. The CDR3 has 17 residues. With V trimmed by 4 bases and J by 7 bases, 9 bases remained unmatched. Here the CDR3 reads CASSYRLAGGPSNEQFF. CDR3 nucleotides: TGTGCCAGCAGCTACCGACTAGCGGGAGGGCCATCTAATGAGCAGTTCTTC.

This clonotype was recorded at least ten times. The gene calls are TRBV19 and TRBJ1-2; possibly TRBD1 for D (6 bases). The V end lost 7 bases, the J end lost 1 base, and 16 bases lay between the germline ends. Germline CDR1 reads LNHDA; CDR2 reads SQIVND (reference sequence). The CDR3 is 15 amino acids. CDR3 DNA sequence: TGTGCCAGTAATTTACAGGGTGTCCTTAACTATGGCTACACCTTC. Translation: CASNLQGVLNYGYTF. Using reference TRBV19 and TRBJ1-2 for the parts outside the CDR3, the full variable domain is DGGITQSPKYLFRKEGQNVTLSCEQNLNHDAMYWYRQDPGQGLRLIYYSQIVNDFQKGDIAEGYSVSREKKESFPLTVTSAQKNPTAFYLCASNLQGVLNYGYTFGSGTRLTVV.

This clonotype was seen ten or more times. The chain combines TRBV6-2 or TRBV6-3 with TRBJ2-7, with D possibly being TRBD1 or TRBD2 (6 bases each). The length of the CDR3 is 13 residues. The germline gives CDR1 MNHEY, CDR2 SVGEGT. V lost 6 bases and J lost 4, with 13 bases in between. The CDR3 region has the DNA TGTGCCAGCAGCGGGACTCAGGGGTACGAGCAGTACTTC. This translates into CASSGTQGYEQYF.

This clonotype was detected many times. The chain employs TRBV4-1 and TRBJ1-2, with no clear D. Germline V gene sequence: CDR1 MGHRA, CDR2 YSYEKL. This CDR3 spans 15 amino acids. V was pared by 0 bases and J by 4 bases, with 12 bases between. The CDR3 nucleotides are TGCGCCAGCAGCCAAGATCCCGGGGAGGGCTATGGCTACACCTTC. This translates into CASSQDPGEGYGYTF.

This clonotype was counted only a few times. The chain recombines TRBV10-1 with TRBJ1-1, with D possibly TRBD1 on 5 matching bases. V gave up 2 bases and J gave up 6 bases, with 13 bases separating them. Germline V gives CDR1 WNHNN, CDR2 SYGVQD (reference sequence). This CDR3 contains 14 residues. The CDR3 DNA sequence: TGCGCCAGCAGTGAGGACCCCTCGGGGGCTGAAGCTTTCTTT. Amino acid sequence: CASSEDPSGAEAFF.

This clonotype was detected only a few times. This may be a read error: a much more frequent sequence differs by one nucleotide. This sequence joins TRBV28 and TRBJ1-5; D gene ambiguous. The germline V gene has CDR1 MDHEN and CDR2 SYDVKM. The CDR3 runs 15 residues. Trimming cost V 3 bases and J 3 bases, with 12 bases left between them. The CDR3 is CASSFTGVDNQPQHF. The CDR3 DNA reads TGTGCCAGCAGTTTCACCGGGGTGGACAATCAGCCCCAGCATTTT.

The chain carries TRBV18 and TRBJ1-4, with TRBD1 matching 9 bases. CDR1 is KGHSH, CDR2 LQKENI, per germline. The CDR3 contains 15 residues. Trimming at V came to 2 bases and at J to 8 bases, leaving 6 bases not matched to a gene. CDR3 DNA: TGTGCCAGCTCACCAGATGGACAGGGGTTGGAAAAACTGTTTTTT. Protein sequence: CASSPDGQGLEKLFF.

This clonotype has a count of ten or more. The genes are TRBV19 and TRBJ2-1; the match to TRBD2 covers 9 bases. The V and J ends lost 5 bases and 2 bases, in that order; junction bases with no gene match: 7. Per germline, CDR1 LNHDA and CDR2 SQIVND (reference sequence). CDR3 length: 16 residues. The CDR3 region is CASSALAGRAYNEQFF. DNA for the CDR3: TGTGCCAGTAGTGCCCTAGCGGGGAGAGCCTACAATGAGCAGTTCTTC.

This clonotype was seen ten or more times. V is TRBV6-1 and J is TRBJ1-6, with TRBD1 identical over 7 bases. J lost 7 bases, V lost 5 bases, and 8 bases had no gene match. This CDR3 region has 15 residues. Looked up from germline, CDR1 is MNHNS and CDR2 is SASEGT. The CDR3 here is CASSKNRGSNSPLHF. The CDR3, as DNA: TGTGCCAGCAGTAAAAACAGGGGATCGAATTCACCCCTCCACTTT.

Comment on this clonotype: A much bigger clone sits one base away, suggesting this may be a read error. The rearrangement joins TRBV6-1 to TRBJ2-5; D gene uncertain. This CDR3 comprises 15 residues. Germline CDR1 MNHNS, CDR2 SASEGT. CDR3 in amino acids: CASSEGAGTQETQCF. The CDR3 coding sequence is TGTGCCAGCAGTGAAGGGGCCGGTACTCAAGAGACCCAGTGCTTC.

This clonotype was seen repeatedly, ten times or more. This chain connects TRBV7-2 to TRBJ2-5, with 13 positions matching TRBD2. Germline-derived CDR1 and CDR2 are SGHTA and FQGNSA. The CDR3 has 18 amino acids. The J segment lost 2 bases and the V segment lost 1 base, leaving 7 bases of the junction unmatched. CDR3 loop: CASSLGEPGLAGQETQYF. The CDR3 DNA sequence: TGTGCCAGCAGCTTAGGAGAGCCGGGACTAGCGGGACAAGAGACCCAGTACTTC.